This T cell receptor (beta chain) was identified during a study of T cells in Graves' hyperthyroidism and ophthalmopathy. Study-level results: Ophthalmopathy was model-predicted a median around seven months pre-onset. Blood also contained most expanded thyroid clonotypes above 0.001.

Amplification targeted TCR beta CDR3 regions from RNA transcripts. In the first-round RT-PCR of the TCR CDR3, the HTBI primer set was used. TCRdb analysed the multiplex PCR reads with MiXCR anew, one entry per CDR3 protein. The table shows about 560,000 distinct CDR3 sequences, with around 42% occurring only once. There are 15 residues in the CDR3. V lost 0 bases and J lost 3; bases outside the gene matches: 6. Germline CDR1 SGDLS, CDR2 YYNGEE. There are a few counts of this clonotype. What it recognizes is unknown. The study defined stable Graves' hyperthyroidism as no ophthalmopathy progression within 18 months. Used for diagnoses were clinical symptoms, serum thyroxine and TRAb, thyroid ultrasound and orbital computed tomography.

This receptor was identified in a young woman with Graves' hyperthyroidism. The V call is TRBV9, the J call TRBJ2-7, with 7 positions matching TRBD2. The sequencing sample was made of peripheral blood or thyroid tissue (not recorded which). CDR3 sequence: CASSVAGGISYEQYF. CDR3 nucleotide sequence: TGTGCCAGCAGCGTAGCCGGGGGGATAAGCTACGAGCAGTACTTC.